The 2 T cell receptor beta chains listed next were all sequenced from one sample in a study of OX40 agonist ivuxolimab in advanced cancers. Sequencing was performed with immunoSEQ multiplex PCR; in TCRdb, only in-frame clones are kept and a portion is missing. The sample yields roughly 73,000 clones, more than 70% seen once. The sample consisted of CD4+ or CD8+ T cells sorted from blood, taken in a trial of the OX40 agonist ivuxolimab. The source is an adult with an advanced solid tumor such as melanoma, head and neck, liver or kidney cancer.

CDR3 in amino acids: CASSHQGNLDTGELFF. The CDR3 nucleotides are TGCGCCAGCAGCCATCAGGGTAACCTCGACACCGGGGAGCTGTTTTTT. V and J are TRBV4-3 and TRBJ2-2; the D gene is possibly TRBD1 (5 bases). Germline values: CDR1 LGHNA, CDR2 YSLEER. Trimming removed 3 bases from V and 3 bases from J, with 14 bases in between. The CDR3 sequence is 16 residues long.

The chain carries TRBV6-6 and TRBJ1-4; D is unclear. Germline V lookup: CDR1 MNHNY, CDR2 SVGAGI (reference sequence). Between the trimmed V and J ends, which lost 5 bases and 5 bases, there was a span of 12 bases. The length of the CDR3 is 14 residues. The CDR3, as DNA: TGTGCCAGCAGTCTAGGACTCCCAAATGAAAAACTGTTTTTT. The encoded protein is CASSLGLPNEKLFF.